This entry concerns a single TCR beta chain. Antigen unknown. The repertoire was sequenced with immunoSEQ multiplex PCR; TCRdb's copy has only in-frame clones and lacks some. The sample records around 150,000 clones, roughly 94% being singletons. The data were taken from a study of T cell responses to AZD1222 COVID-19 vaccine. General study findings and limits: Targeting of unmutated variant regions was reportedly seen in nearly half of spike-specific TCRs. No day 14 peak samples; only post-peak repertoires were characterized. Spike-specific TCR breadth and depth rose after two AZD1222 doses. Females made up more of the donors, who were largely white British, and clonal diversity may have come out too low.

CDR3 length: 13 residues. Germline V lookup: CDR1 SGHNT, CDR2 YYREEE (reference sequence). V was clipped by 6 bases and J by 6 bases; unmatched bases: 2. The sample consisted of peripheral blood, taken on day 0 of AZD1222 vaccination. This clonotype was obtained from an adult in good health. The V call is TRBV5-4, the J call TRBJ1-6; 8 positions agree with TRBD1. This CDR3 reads CASKTGVNSPLHF. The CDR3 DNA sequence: TGTGCCAGCAAGACAGGGGTTAATTCACCCCTCCACTTT.